What follows are 9 T cell receptor beta chains derived from one specimen sequenced in a study of blood T cell repertoires in COVID-19. Libraries were prepared by immunoSEQ multiplex PCR; TCRdb keeps only in-frame clonotypes and omits some of them. Among around 250,000 clones listed, about 88% were seen once. Sequencing was performed on PBMCs or T cells enriched from blood (not recorded which). The receptors come from a man aged 25 to 45 with acute COVID-19.

This chain connects TRBV27 to TRBJ1-2; tentatively, D is TRBD1 (6 bases). Germline-derived CDR1 and CDR2 are MNHEY and SMNVEV (reference sequence). The CDR3 is made up of 13 amino acids. Trimming shortened V by 5 bases and J by 4 bases, and 11 bases separated the two germline ends. CDR3 nucleotides: TGTGCCAGCAGTCCAGGGGCAAGCTATGGCTACACCTTC. It codes for CASSPGASYGYTF.

The sample holds one count of this clone. This chain connects TRBV7-9 to TRBJ2-5, with 8 bases matching TRBD2. Germline V CDR1 and CDR2: SEHNR, FQNEAQ (reference sequence). V gave up 4 bases and J gave up 5 bases; unmatched junction bases: 21. CDR3 length equals 19 residues. The CDR3 nucleotides are TGTGCCAGCAGCTCACCCCGGGGGAGCGGGAGCACGACGTGGGAGACCCAGTACTTC. It codes for CASSSPRGSGSTTWETQYF.

The chain couples TRBV19 to TRBJ1-2; D gene uncertain. The CDR3 is 12 amino acids. CDR1 and CDR2 (germline): LNHDA, SQIVND (reference sequence). With 7 bases removed from V and 4 bases from J, the gap between germline ends came to 10 bases. CDR3 residues: CASNAGFYGYTF. Here the CDR3 DNA reads TGTGCCAGTAACGCAGGATTCTATGGCTACACCTTC.

This clone is medium-sized in the sample. The genes are TRBV6-4 and TRBJ2-2; the D gene is possibly TRBD1 (6 bases). This CDR3 is built from 15 residues. V shed 2 bases and J shed 4 bases, with 11 bases lying between them. Germline V CDR1 and CDR2: MRHNA, SNTAGT. CDR3 sequence: CASSDRDTSTGELFF. CDR3 sequence (DNA): TGTGCCAGCAGTGACCGGGACACCAGCACCGGGGAGCTGTTTTTT.

This clone occurred once. V usage is TRBV7-9 and J usage is TRBJ2-7; no firm D call. Germline V gene data show CDR1 as SEHNR and CDR2 as FQNEAQ (reference sequence). The CDR3 has 14 amino acids. Trimming pared 1 base from V and 7 bases from J, leaving 14 bases between. CDR3 DNA: TGTGCCAGCAGCTTAGAAGCTTCTCTGAATGAGCAGTACGTC. This encodes CASSLEASLNEQYV.

The chain employs TRBV9 and TRBJ2-2; perhaps TRBD1 as D (6 bases). The CDR3 loop spans 14 amino acids. The ends were cut back, 6 bases at V and 1 base at J, with 10 bases in the middle. Germline lookup yields CDR1 SGDLS and CDR2 YYNGEE. The CDR3 DNA reads as TGTGCCAGCACCCTGACAGGGAACACCGGGGAGCTGTTTTTT. Translated, it gives CASTLTGNTGELFF.

The genes are TRBV6-5 and TRBJ1-2; D gene unclear. Per germline, CDR1 MNHEY and CDR2 SVGAGI. The CDR3 consists of 15 residues. The germline V and J ends were trimmed by 4 bases and 7 bases, with 19 bases remaining between them. The CDR3 DNA is TGTGCCAGCAGTTCCCAACTGGGTAAATCGGGTGGCTACACCTTC. Translation gives CASSSQLGKSGGYTF.

The chain carries TRBV5-4 and TRBJ1-2; 8 bases agree with TRBD1. The J segment lost 2 bases and the V segment lost 1 base, leaving 7 bases of the junction unmatched. This CDR3 has 16 amino acids. The germline CDR1 and CDR2 sequences are SGHNT and YYREEE (reference sequence). The DNA for the CDR3 is TGTGCCAGCAGCTTGAGTTTTCAGGGGGCGAACTATGGCTACACCTTC. Protein: CASSLSFQGANYGYTF.

V and J are TRBV7-8 and TRBJ1-3, with 8 bases matching TRBD1. V lost 0 bases, J lost 2 bases, and 3 bases stayed unmatched. The CDR3 sequence is 16 residues long. CDR1 and CDR2 (germline): SGHVS, FQNEAQ. The CDR3 reads CASSLAGRGPGNTIYF. CDR3 nucleotides: TGTGCCAGCAGCTTAGCAGGCAGGGGGCCTGGAAACACCATATATTTT.